The entry that follows covers one TCR beta chain sequence. The protocol was immunoSEQ multiplex PCR, while the TCRdb copy is restricted to in-frame clones and leaves out a portion. There are about 2 million clones in the sample; approximately 94% occur only once, and about 1.1% lies in the top ten. The data are from a study of shared clonotypes between healthy human individuals. This CDR3 is built from 19 residues. Germline-derived CDR1 and CDR2 are SEHNR and FQNEAQ (reference sequence). Losses at the gene ends were 2 bases for V and 0 bases for J; bases not matched to a gene: 13. CD45RO negativity and positive selection for CCR7 defined naive CD8 cells, a population that excluded terminally differentiated effector memory CD45RA+ cells.

This sequence originates from a man between 18 and 29 years old in good health. The sample consisted of naive CD8+ T cells sorted from blood. This rearrangement joins TRBV7-9 to TRBJ2-3; TRBD2 matches 8 bases. The CDR3 loop reads CASSLTAGAPIYSTDTQYF. The DNA for the CDR3 is TGTGCCAGCAGCTTAACAGCGGGGGCCCCAATCTATAGCACAGATACGCAGTATTTT.